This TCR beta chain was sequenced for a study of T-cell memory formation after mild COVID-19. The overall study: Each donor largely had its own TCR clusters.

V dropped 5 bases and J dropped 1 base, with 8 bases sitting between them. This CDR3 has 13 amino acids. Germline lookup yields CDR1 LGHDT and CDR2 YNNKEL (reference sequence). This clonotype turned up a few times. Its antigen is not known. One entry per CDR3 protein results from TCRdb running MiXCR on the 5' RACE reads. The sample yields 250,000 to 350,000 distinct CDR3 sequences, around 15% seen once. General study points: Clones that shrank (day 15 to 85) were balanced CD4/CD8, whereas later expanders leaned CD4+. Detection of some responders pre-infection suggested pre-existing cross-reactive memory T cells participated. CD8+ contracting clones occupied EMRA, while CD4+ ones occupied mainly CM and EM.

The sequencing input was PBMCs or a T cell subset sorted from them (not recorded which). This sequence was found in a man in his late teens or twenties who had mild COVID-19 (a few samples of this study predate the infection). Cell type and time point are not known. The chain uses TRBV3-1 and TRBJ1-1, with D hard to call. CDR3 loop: CASSVLRNTEAFF. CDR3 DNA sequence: TGTGCCAGCAGCGTACTTAGGAACACTGAAGCTTTCTTT.